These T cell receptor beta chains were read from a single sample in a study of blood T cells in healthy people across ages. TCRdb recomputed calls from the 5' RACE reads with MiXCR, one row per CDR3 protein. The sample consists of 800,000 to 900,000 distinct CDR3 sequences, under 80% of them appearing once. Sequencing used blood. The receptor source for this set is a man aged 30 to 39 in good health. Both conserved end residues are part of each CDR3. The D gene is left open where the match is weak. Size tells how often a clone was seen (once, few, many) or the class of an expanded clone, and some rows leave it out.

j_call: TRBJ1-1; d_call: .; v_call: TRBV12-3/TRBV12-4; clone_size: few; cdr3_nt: TGTGCCAGCAGCCGGGATATGAACACTGAAGCTTTCTTT; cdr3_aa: CASSRDMNTEAFF
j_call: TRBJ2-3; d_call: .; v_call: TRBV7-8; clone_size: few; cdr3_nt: TGTGCCAGCAGCCTTCGCCCGTTGGGGGCGGATACGCAGTATTTT; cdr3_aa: CASSLRPLGADTQYF
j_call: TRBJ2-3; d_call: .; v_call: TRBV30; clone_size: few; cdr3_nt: TGTGCCTGGAGTCGGAGGAGCACAGATACGCAGTATTTT; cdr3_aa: CAWSRRSTDTQYF
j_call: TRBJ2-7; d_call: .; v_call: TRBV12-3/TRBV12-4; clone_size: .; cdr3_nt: TGTGCCAGCAGCCGCCCCGGGGATCCTAGCTCCTACGAGCAGTACTTT; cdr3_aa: CASSRPGDPSSYEQYF
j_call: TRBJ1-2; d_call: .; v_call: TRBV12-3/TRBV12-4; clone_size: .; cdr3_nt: TGTGCCAGCAGTTTAGCGGGGGGCAGGGACTATGGCTACACCTTC; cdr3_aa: CASSLAGGRDYGYTF
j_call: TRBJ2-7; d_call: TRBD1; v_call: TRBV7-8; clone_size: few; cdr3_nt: TGTGCCAGCAGCACTGACAGGGTTCGCTCTTCCTACGAGCAGTACTTC; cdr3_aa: CASSTDRVRSSYEQYF
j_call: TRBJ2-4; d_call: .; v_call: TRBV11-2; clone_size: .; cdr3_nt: TGTGCCAGCAGCTTGAGGGCACCTCTCAAAAACATTCAGTACTTC; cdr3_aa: CASSLRAPLKNIQYF
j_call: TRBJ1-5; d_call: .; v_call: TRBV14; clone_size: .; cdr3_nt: TGTGCCAGCGGCCAAGCGGGGTGGGATCAGCCCCAGCATTTT; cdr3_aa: CASGQAGWDQPQHF
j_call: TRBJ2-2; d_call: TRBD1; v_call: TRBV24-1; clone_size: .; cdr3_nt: TGTGCCACGGGACAGTTCAACGGGGAGCTGTTTTTT; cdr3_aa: CATGQFNGELFF
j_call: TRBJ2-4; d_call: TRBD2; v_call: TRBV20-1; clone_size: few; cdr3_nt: TGCAGTGCTAGAGTAGCGGGGGATCTAGCCAAAAACATTCAGTACTTC; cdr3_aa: CSARVAGDLAKNIQYF
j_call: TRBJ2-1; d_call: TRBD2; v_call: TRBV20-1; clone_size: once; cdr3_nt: TGCAGTGTCGCCTGGGACTACTCCTACGAGCAGTTCTTC; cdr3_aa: CSVAWDYSYEQFF
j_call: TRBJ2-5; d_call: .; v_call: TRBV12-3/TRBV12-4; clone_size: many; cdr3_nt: TGTGCCAGCAGGGGAGAGCCCCAGACCCAGTACTTC; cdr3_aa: CASRGEPQTQYF
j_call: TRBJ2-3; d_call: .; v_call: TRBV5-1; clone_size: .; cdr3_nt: TGCGCCAGCAGCTTGCAAAGGGGCACAGATACGCAGTATTTT; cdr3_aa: CASSLQRGTDTQYF
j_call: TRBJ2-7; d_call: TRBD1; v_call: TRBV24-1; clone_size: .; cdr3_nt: TGTGCCACCAGTGAGGCGACAGGGGCTATCCACGAGCAGTACTTC; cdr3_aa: CATSEATGAIHEQYF
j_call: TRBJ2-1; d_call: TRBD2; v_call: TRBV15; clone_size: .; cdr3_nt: TGTGCCACCAGCAGAGCGGGGGGGAGTTACAATGAGCAGTTCTTC; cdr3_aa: CATSRAGGSYNEQFF
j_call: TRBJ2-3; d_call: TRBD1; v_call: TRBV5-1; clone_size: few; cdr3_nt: TGCGCCAGCAGCTTCTTGATTCGGACAGGACTTAGCACAGATACGCAGTATTTT; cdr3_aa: CASSFLIRTGLSTDTQYF
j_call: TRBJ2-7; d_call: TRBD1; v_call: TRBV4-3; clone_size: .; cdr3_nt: TGCGCCAGCAGCCAAGCATTTGACAGGGGTCGGAGCTACGAGCAGTACTTC; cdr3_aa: CASSQAFDRGRSYEQYF
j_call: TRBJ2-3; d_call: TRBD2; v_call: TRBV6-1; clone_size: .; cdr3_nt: TGTGCCAGCAGTCCTACTAGCGGGGCCCCTAGCACAGATACGCAGTATTTT; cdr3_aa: CASSPTSGAPSTDTQYF
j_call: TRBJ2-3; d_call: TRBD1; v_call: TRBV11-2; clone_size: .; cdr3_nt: TGTGCCAGCAGCTGGGGGGACAGGGCAGATACGCAGTATTTT; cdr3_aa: CASSWGDRADTQYF